The clone carrying this T cell receptor beta chain was observed a handful of times. Its antigen is still unknown. These data are taken from a study of identical twins. Findings and caveats of the study: Models underestimated TCR alpha sharing (out-of-frame) in monozygotic twins.

TCRdb reprocessed the 5' RACE reads via MiXCR and lists one record per CDR3 protein. The data hold about 330,000 distinct CDR3 sequences, with approximately 13% observed a single time. Healthy Caucasian individuals made up all the donors. Germline CDR1 is LGHDT and CDR2 is YNNKEL (reference sequence). The CDR3 covers 17 residues. Trimming took off 3 bases at V and 1 base at J, with 16 bases between the two ends. The same sample was also used in a study of yellow fever vaccine responses in identical twins.

The origin of this receptor is a woman aged 18-30 years in good health. This rearrangement joins TRBV3-1 to TRBJ2-1; no reliable D call. Sequencing was done on a sample of CD8+ T cells sorted from blood. The CDR3 loop is CASSHGTSLGSYNEQFF. DNA of the CDR3: TGTGCCAGCAGCCACGGTACGAGTCTTGGATCCTACAATGAGCAGTTCTTC.